The table lists the clone carrying this T cell receptor beta chain with many counts. The antigen is undetermined. Donors uniformly comprised healthy Caucasians. The CDR3 runs 15 residues. The germline CDR1 and CDR2 sequences are SGDLS and YYNGEE. Trimming shortened V by 3 bases and J by 7 bases, and 16 bases separated the two germline ends. MiXCR, applied by TCRdb to the 5' RACE reads, yields one record per CDR3 protein. The table has roughly 710,000 distinct CDR3 sequences, less than 7% seen once. These data originate in a study of identical twins. Study results and caveats: Zero-insertion analyses could be partly confounded by invariant MAIT and iNKT cells.

The receptor was derived from a man aged 18 to 29 in good health. This chain uses TRBV9 with TRBJ1-4, with no clear D. Sequencing was carried out using naive T cells sorted from blood. The CDR3 spells CASSAGPLLGEKLFF. CDR3 nucleotides: TGTGCCAGCAGCGCCGGACCCCTACTTGGTGAAAAACTGTTTTTT.